This passage covers 6 T cell receptor beta chains from one sample sequenced in a study of shared clonotypes between healthy human individuals (dated by TCRdb to between 2020 and 2021). Library method: the immunoSEQ multiplex PCR assay. The table comes from immuneACCESS by way of TCRdb, which keeps in-frame sequences with V and J called. Part of the clones is missing from these tables; in studies checked, under half for an unresolved V gene and the rest for unknown reasons. This sample has about 110,000 clones in its table, and 68% of those were observed once. The ten most abundant clones make up approximately 25% of the sample. Sequenced material: memory CD8+ T cells sorted from blood. The cell subset or site tag for this specimen amounts to: CD45RO+ cells pooled with CCR7-negative TemRA cells. These TCRs come from a woman under 40 in good health.

J is TRBJ2-7 and V is TRBV23-1; D gene uncertain. TRBV23-1 belongs to the ORF category, with a function that is uncertain. Trimming removed 6 bases at V and 0 bases at J, with 15 bases between. This CDR3 comprises 15 residues. The CDR3 here is CASSHTATISYEQYF. CDR3 coding DNA: TGCGCCAGCAGCCATACCGCTACCATCTCCTACGAGCAGTACTTC.

V is TRBV18 and J is TRBJ2-5, with D tentatively TRBD1 (5 bases). The V and J ends lost 0 bases and 3 bases respectively, with 11 bases between them. Germline V gives CDR1 KGHSH, CDR2 LQKENI. This CDR3 contains 15 residues. The CDR3 region is CASSPPATAKETQYF. For the CDR3, the DNA is TGTGCCAGCTCACCACCGGCGACAGCGAAAGAGACCCAGTACTTC. Full variable domain (rest looked up from reference TRBV18 and TRBJ2-5): NAGVMQNPRHLVRRRGQEARLRCSPMKGHSHVYWYRQLPEEGLKFMVYLQKENIIDESGMPKERFSAEFPKEGPSILRIQQVVRGDSAAYFCASSPPATAKETQYFGPGTRLLVL.

The chain is built from TRBV15 and TRBJ2-1; D is perhaps TRBD2 (5 bases). Germline V CDR1 and CDR2: LNHNV, YYDKDF (reference sequence). V gave up 0 bases and J gave up 10 bases, with 16 bases separating them. The CDR3 is 15 residues long. The CDR3 spells CATSREAGPSEEQFF. The DNA of the CDR3 is TGTGCCACCAGCAGAGAGGCGGGCCCTTCGGAAGAGCAGTTCTTC.

This clone was detected many times. V and J are TRBV5-1 and TRBJ2-7; TRBD1 matches 7 bases. The CDR3 has 14 amino acids. The germline gives CDR1 SGHRS, CDR2 YFSETQ. V trimming: 4 bases; J trimming: 0 bases; junction bases outside the gene matches: 4. The CDR3 coding sequence is TGCGCCAGCAGCCCGGGGACAGCCTCCTACGAGCAGTACTTC. Translation: CASSPGTASYEQYF.

The rearrangement uses TRBV27 and TRBJ2-2; 9 positions match TRBD1. Germline V CDR1 and CDR2: MNHEY, SMNVEV (reference sequence). The CDR3 runs to 15 residues. Trimming at V came to 6 bases and at J to 4 bases, leaving 6 bases not matched to a gene. CDR3 DNA sequence: TGTGCCAGCAGAGCCGGGACAGGGCCCACCGGGGAGCTGTTTTTT. Translating gives CASRAGTGPTGELFF.

The J gene is TRBJ1-2, the V gene TRBV29-1; no clear D gene. Germline lookup yields CDR1 SQVTM and CDR2 ANQGSEA. Trimming left V 3 bases short and J 6 bases short, with 8 bases between. The CDR3 runs to 11 residues. In DNA form, the CDR3 reads TGCAGCGTTGATTTGGGTGATGGCTACACCTTC. Encoded protein: CSVDLGDGYTF.